This T cell receptor (beta chain) was found in a study of T cells after yellow fever vaccination. Study outcomes and limitations: The booster saw the reappearance of most primary-vaccination clones (around 96% CD4, around 88% CD8). Within FACS-sorted repertoires, abundant clonotypes contaminating from the bulk population could be present.

The germline V and J ends were trimmed by 3 bases and 5 bases, with 5 bases remaining between them. Germline CDR1 SGHTA, CDR2 FQGNSA. This CDR3 is 11 amino acids long. UMIs were added to TCR cDNA along with a universal primer site when it was made by 5'RACE template switching. TCRdb recomputed calls from the 5' RACE reads with MiXCR, one row per CDR3 protein. The table includes around 120,000 distinct CDR3 sequences, around 7.2% detected once. This clonotype was observed at least ten times. Its antigen is not known. The chain links TRBV7-2 to TRBJ2-7, with D unclear. Sequenced here: CD4+ T cells sorted from PBMCs, sampled 35 to 50 days after the first yellow fever vaccination. The TCR originated in a man aged 18 to 30 who received the YFV17D yellow fever vaccine. The CDR3 loop reads CASSFSHEQYF. The CDR3 DNA sequence: TGTGCCAGCAGCTTTTCCCACGAGCAGTACTTC.